This T cell receptor (beta chain) was retrieved from a study of radiation and T cells in renal cell carcinoma. General study findings and limits: From baseline, blood top tumor clonotypes peaked at 2 weeks post-radiation.

With regard to this clone: Its matching antigen is unknown.

Time point given: blood 2 weeks post-SBRT. Treatment denoted: 15 Gy SBRT to primary tumor, nephrectomy 4 weeks later. TCRdb's copy holds only in-frame clones and misses some; the assay was immunoSEQ multiplex PCR. The data contain fewer than 55,000 clones, approximately 80% of them singletons. In germline, CDR1 is MGHDK, CDR2 SYGVNS. V was clipped by 7 bases and J by 5 bases, with 5 bases between them. This CDR3 has 11 residues. The specimen comprised blood, sampled from a patient whose treatment included radiotherapy and nephrectomy. The receptor was derived from a woman aged 65 to 85 with renal cell carcinoma. The rearrangement joins TRBV25-1 to TRBJ1-4; D uncertain. CDR3 bases: TGTGCCAGCAAATTCAATGAAAAACTGTTTTTT. This codes for CASKFNEKLFF.